The 32 T cell receptor beta chains reported below all come from one sample, sequenced in a study of Tregs in tolerant kidney transplant recipients. Recipients received nonmyeloablative bone marrow transplants from related graft donors, with transient mixed chimerism. Clones were read by immunoSEQ multiplex PCR, and TCRdb kept only the in-frame ones, dropping some. In all, the sample yields about 15,000 clones. The sample consisted of CD4+ T cells from blood (PBMCs), taken 12 months after the transplant. These receptors were taken from a human patient who received a combined kidney and bone marrow transplant. Some T cells may be transferred from the graft donor.

For this clone: Read data end 3 residues before the CDR3 end; the end is taken from the germline J gene. The rearrangement links TRBV7-3 to TRBJ2-5; 7 bases are a match to TRBD1. After removal of 5 bases from V and 2 bases from J, the junction contained 5 bases not matched to a gene. Looked up from germline, CDR1 is SGHTA and CDR2 is FQGTGA. This CDR3 has 14 residues. The covered CDR3 bases are TGTGCCAGCAGCCTACCGGGACAGCAAGAGACC. Its translation is CASSLPGQQET. The whole CDR3 reads CASSLPGQQETQYF.

In the case of this clone: The CDR3 goes on 3 residues after the read ends, and that part is filled in from the germline J gene. The chain employs TRBV5-1 and TRBJ2-7; TRBD2 matches at 9 bases. This CDR3 is built from 16 residues. Germline CDR1 and CDR2: SGHRS and YFSETQ. V lost 0 bases and J lost 2; bases outside the gene matches: 6. CDR3 bases read: TGCGCCAGCAGCTTGGCCCCTAGCGGGGACACCTACGAG. It yields the protein CASSLAPSGDTYE. From start to end, the CDR3 is CASSLAPSGDTYEQYF. The whole variable domain, remainder taken from reference TRBV5-1 and TRBJ2-7, is KAGVTQTPRYLIKTRGQQVTLSCSPISGHRSVSWYQQTPGQGLQFLFEYFSETQRNKGNFPGRFSGRQFSNSRSEMNVSTLELGDSALYLCASSLAPSGDTYEQYFGPGTRLTVT.

Remarks on this clone: The read stops 3 residues short of the end of the CDR3; the missing end is completed from the germline J gene. J is TRBJ1-1 and V is TRBV20-1, with 7 bases lining up with TRBD1. Looked up from germline, CDR1 is DFQATT and CDR2 is SNEGSKA (reference sequence). V lost 5 bases and J lost 5; bases outside the gene matches: 5. The CDR3 spans 12 residues. The CDR3 spells CSADREGTEAFF. The covered CDR3 bases are TGCAGTGCTGACAGGGAGGGAACTGAA.

About this clone: The read halts 3 residues ahead of the CDR3 end, with the missing end drawn from the germline J gene. V usage is TRBV2 and J usage is TRBJ2-3, with 12 bases aligning to TRBD2. There are 15 residues in the CDR3. Trimming took 6 bases from V and 6 from J; bases not matched to a gene: 7. The germline V gene encodes CDR1 SNHLY and CDR2 FYNNEI. CDR3 protein: CASSQTSGRADTQYF. Incomplete CDR3 DNA: TGTGCCAGCAGCCAGACTAGCGGGAGAGCTGATACG.

To note about this clone: Read data end 3 residues before the CDR3 end; the end is taken from the germline J gene. V is TRBV19 and J is TRBJ2-3, with D possibly TRBD2 on 7 matching bases. The V gene lost 5 bases and the J gene lost 6 bases, with 21 bases spanning the gap. This CDR3 has 16 residues. Germline V CDR1 and CDR2: LNHDA, SQIVND (reference sequence). This CDR3 reads CASSYLGGQREDTQYF. The part of the CDR3 DNA that was read is TGTGCCAGTAGTTACCTGGGGGGGCAAAGAGAGGATACG.

Concerning this clone itself: The read stops 3 residues short of the end of the CDR3; the missing end is completed from the germline J gene. J is TRBJ2-7 and V is TRBV5-5; D gene uncertain. The CDR3 is 15 amino acids. V gave up 0 bases and J gave up 2 bases, with 12 bases separating them. The V gene's germline CDR1 is SGHKS and CDR2 YYEKEE (reference sequence). CDR3 in amino acids: CASSLGPQETYEQYF. The DNA read from the CDR3 is TGTGCCAGCAGCTTGGGCCCTCAGGAAACCTACGAG.

About this clone: The read ends 3 residues shy of where the CDR3 ends; the end is completed using the germline J gene. The chain has TRBV10-1 and TRBJ2-1; perhaps TRBD2 as D (5 bases). There are 15 residues in the CDR3. Per the germline V gene, CDR1 is WNHNN and CDR2 is SYGVQD (reference sequence). Trimming removed 0 bases from V and 8 bases from J, with 14 bases in between. The sequenced part of the CDR3 DNA is TGCGCCAGCAGTGAGTCCCAAGCGGAAGCGGATGAG. This codes for CASSESQAEADE. The full CDR3 sequence reads CASSESQAEADEQFF.

Concerning this clone: The sequence runs out 3 residues before the end of the CDR3; the remainder is reconstructed from the germline J gene. V is TRBV20-1 and J is TRBJ2-1, with 10 positions matching TRBD2. This CDR3 contains 14 residues. The V gene's germline CDR1 is DFQATT and CDR2 SNEGSKA (reference sequence). Unmatched junction bases numbered 3, after V lost 3 bases and J lost 4 bases. The part of the CDR3 DNA that was read is TGCAGTGCTAGTGGACTAGCGGCTTACAATGAG. This sequence encodes CSASGLAAYNE. The entire CDR3 reads CSASGLAAYNEQFF.

Remarks on this clone: Sequencing ends 3 residues short of the CDR3 end; the germline J gene provides the rest. The rearrangement joins TRBV6-4 to TRBJ2-1; TRBD2 might be the D (6 bases). CDR3 size: 16 residues. With 0 bases removed from V and 1 base from J, the gap between germline ends came to 10 bases. From germline, CDR1 is MRHNA and CDR2 SNTAGT. The CDR3 DNA, read in part, is TGTGCCAGCAGTGACTCCGGGGGTTGGTCCTACAATGAG. It is translated as CASSDSGGWSYNE. The complete CDR3 protein is CASSDSGGWSYNEQFF.

Comments on this clone: The read comes to an end 3 residues before the CDR3 does, leaving the germline J gene to fill in the end. The J gene is TRBJ1-5, the V gene TRBV18, with a possible D match to TRBD1 (6 bases). Trimming removed 3 bases at V and 4 bases at J, with 10 bases between. The CDR3 consists of 14 residues. Germline values: CDR1 KGHSH, CDR2 LQKENI. This chain's CDR3 is CASSPAGANQPQHF. The covered CDR3 bases are TGTGCCAGCTCACCTGCAGGGGCGAATCAGCCC.

In regard to this clone: Read data end 3 residues before the CDR3 end; the end is taken from the germline J gene. The rearrangement links TRBV5-1 to TRBJ2-7; 9 bases line up with TRBD1. This CDR3 spans 15 amino acids. Trimming removed 4 bases from V and 5 bases from J; junction bases left unmatched: 10. The V gene's germline CDR1 is SGHRS and CDR2 YFSETQ. Here the CDR3 reads CASSTETGGLNEQYF. The CDR3 bases that were read are TGCGCCAGCAGCACGGAGACAGGGGGGTTGAACGAG. Full variable domain (remainder filled in from reference TRBV5-1 and TRBJ2-7): KAGVTQTPRYLIKTRGQQVTLSCSPISGHRSVSWYQQTPGQGLQFLFEYFSETQRNKGNFPGRFSGRQFSNSRSEMNVSTLELGDSALYLCASSTETGGLNEQYFGPGTRLTVT.

To note about this clone: The observed sequence ends 3 residues before the CDR3 terminus, with the missing tail filled in from the germline J gene. The V gene is TRBV30, the J gene TRBJ2-5; D is unresolved. CDR3 length equals 10 residues. In germline, CDR1 is GTSNPN, CDR2 SVGIG (reference sequence). Trimming removed 1 base from V and 5 bases from J, with 2 bases in between. The CDR3: CAWSAETQYF. The CDR3 bases that were read are TGTGCCTGGAGTGCGGAGACC.

About this clone: The sequenced fragment ends 3 residues before the CDR3 boundary, so the rest is inferred from the germline J gene. The chain joins TRBV12-5 to TRBJ1-1, with a weak D call TRBD1 (6 bases). The CDR3 is 14 amino acids. Germline V gives CDR1 LGHNT, CDR2 FRNRAP. V lost 7 bases and J lost 1, with 13 bases in between. The CDR3 bases that were read are TGTGCTAGTGCCACGGGGACACCGAACACTGAA. As protein: CASATGTPNTE. The whole CDR3 is CASATGTPNTEAFF.

Concerning this clone itself: The CDR3 extends 3 residues past the end of the read, so its final part is completed from the germline J gene. V is TRBV23-1 and J is TRBJ2-1; 8 bases agree with TRBD1. TRBV23-1 is given ORF status, its function remaining uncertain. Trimming removed 2 bases from V and 4 bases from J; junction bases left unmatched: 4. There are 15 residues in the CDR3. The CDR3 bases that were read are TGCGCCAGCAGTCAACAGGGGGCTAAGTACAATGAG. Protein: CASSQQGAKYNE. The complete CDR3 protein is CASSQQGAKYNEQFF.

As for this clone: From the germline J gene comes the end of the CDR3, since the read stops 3 residues before it. The V call is TRBV18, the J call TRBJ2-7; maybe TRBD1 (6 bases). CDR3 length: 16 amino acids. CDR1 and CDR2 from the germline V gene are KGHSH and LQKENI. Deletions cut 4 bases from V and 0 bases from J, with 16 bases between. The CDR3 DNA, read in part, is TGTGCCAGCTCACGGTCCGGGACAAGGACCTCCTACGAG. Residues: CASSRSGTRTSYE. The whole CDR3 is CASSRSGTRTSYEQYF.

A note on this clone: The missing CDR3 end, 3 residues past where the read stops, is filled in from the germline J gene. The V call is TRBV20-1, the J call TRBJ2-1; D perhaps matches TRBD1 (6 bases). The V gene lost 8 bases and the J gene lost 0 bases, with 14 bases spanning the gap. Germline-derived CDR1 and CDR2 are DFQATT and SNEGSKA (reference sequence). The CDR3 consists of 14 residues. Partial CDR3 DNA: TGCAGTACATATCAGGGGAGCTCCTACAATGAG. Its translation: CSTYQGSSYNE. The entire CDR3 reads CSTYQGSSYNEQFF.

Incomplete CDR3 DNA: TGTGCCTGGAGTCACACCGGGACTAGCGGAGCAGATACG. This gives the protein CAWSHTGTSGADT. The CDR3 reads in full as CAWSHTGTSGADTQYF. The chain carries TRBV30 and TRBJ2-3, with 11 bases lining up with TRBD2. The read terminates 3 residues ahead of where the CDR3 ends, so the germline J gene completes it. The junction had 8 bases not matched to a gene; V was cut back by 2 bases and J by 4 bases. The CDR3 loop spans 16 amino acids. In germline, CDR1 is GTSNPN, CDR2 SVGIG (reference sequence).

Points on this clone: The read gets to within 3 residues of the CDR3 end, and the germline J gene fills in the rest. The rearrangement links TRBV29-1 to TRBJ2-1, with 9 bases identical to TRBD1. The V gene's germline CDR1 is SQVTM and CDR2 ANQGSEA. The CDR3 sequence is 15 residues long. Trimming took 4 bases from V and 5 from J; bases not matched to a gene: 9. CDR3 DNA (partial): TGCAGCGTTGGAGCCATCGGACAGGGGAACAATGAG. The encoded protein is CSVGAIGQGNNE. The entire CDR3 is CSVGAIGQGNNEQFF.

Turning to this clone: The CDR3 end lies 3 residues beyond the end of the read and is filled in from the germline J gene. V is TRBV7-6 and J is TRBJ2-7; 10 nucleotides align to TRBD2. The CDR3 has 16 amino acids. Trimming removed 2 bases from V and 0 bases from J; junction bases left unmatched: 4. Germline CDR1 and CDR2: SGHVS and FNYEAQ. The sequenced CDR3 bases are TGTGCCAGCAGCTTATCTACTAGCGGGAACTCCTACGAG. It codes for CASSLSTSGNSYE. The full CDR3 protein is CASSLSTSGNSYEQYF.

As regards this clone: The read terminates 3 residues before the CDR3 end, so the remaining end is supplied by the germline J gene. The chain is built from TRBV12-3 or TRBV12-4 and TRBJ2-7, with D unresolved. CDR3 length: 14 amino acids. V gave up 2 bases and J gave up 6 bases, with 14 bases separating them. Incomplete CDR3 DNA: TGTGCCAGCAGTTTAACGCTCCGAATCGGCGAG. It codes for CASSLTLRIGE. The CDR3 as a whole reads CASSLTLRIGEQYF.

Notes on this clone: Coverage ceases 3 residues before the CDR3 finishes, and the germline J gene fills in the end. The genes are TRBV2 and TRBJ1-5; unclear D gene. The length of the CDR3 is 15 residues. Trimming took off 2 bases at V and 4 bases at J, with 12 bases between the two ends. Per germline, CDR1 SNHLY and CDR2 FYNNEI. Partial CDR3 DNA: TGTGCCAGCAGTGAACAGTCGGTCGGGAATCAGCCC. Its protein is CASSEQSVGNQP. The CDR3 as a whole reads CASSEQSVGNQPQHF.

Remarks on this clone: The read comes to an end 3 residues before the CDR3 does, leaving the germline J gene to fill in the end. The chain links TRBV7-3 to TRBJ2-1; D is undetermined. This CDR3 has 12 residues. The germline V gene encodes CDR1 SGHTA and CDR2 FQGTGA. With 5 bases removed from V and 9 bases from J, the gap between germline ends came to 11 bases. The CDR3 loop reads CASSPSGVEQFF. The CDR3 bases that were read are TGTGCCAGCAGCCCCTCAGGCGTTGAG.

Concerning this clone: The CDR3 end falls 3 residues outside the read, so it is completed with the germline J gene. The chain carries TRBV10-3 and TRBJ2-5; 10 nucleotides match TRBD1. CDR1 and CDR2 from the germline V gene are ENHRY and SYGVKD. V lost 0 bases and J lost 5; bases outside the gene matches: 12. This CDR3 comprises 18 residues. CDR3 DNA, as far as it was read: TGTGCCATCAGTGAGTCCGGACCGGGACAGGGGTCGGGGGAGACC. Translating gives CAISESGPGQGSGET. The whole CDR3 is CAISESGPGQGSGETQYF.

Concerning this clone itself: The read halts 3 residues ahead of the CDR3 end, with the missing end drawn from the germline J gene. The chain joins TRBV2 to TRBJ1-5; D may be TRBD1 (6 bases). CDR1 SNHLY and CDR2 FYNNEI come from the germline V gene. V lost 6 bases to trimming and J lost 0 bases, with 15 bases between them. The CDR3 is made up of 16 amino acids. CDR3 bases read: TGTGCCAGCAGAAACCAGGGGACACTTAGCAATCAGCCC. This translates into CASRNQGTLSNQP. The whole CDR3 region reads CASRNQGTLSNQPQHF.

Concerning this clone itself: The CDR3 end falls 3 residues outside the read, so it is completed with the germline J gene. The gene calls are TRBV7-3 and TRBJ2-2; the match to TRBD2 covers 11 bases. The CDR3 runs 17 residues. The trim removed 2 bases at V and 5 bases at J, leaving 7 bases unmatched. In germline, CDR1 is SGHTA, CDR2 FQGTGA. The CDR3 bases that were read are TGTGCCAGCAGCTTAGATAGCGGGAGGGCCGGGACCGGGGAG. It encodes CASSLDSGRAGTGE. The whole CDR3 protein reads CASSLDSGRAGTGELFF.

The CDR3 loop reads CAWPDQAGHQPQHF. Partial CDR3 DNA: TGTGCCTGGCCGGACCAGGCAGGGCATCAGCCC. The V call is TRBV30, the J call TRBJ1-5; D possibly corresponds to TRBD1 (5 bases). From the germline J gene comes the end of the CDR3, since the read stops 3 residues before it. Deletions cut 5 bases from V and 5 bases from J, with 16 bases between. The CDR3 runs to 14 residues. The V gene's germline CDR1 is GTSNPN and CDR2 SVGIG (reference sequence).

A note on this clone: The DNA ends 3 residues before the CDR3 does, and the rest of the CDR3 is filled in from the germline J gene. The chain carries TRBV30 and TRBJ2-7; TRBD2 aligns across 9 bases. Germline CDR1 is GTSNPN and CDR2 is SVGIG (reference sequence). The CDR3 runs 14 residues. V lost 4 bases and J lost 2; bases outside the gene matches: 6. The covered CDR3 bases are TGTGCCTGGACTGCGACTAGCGGCCCCTACGAG. Residues: CAWTATSGPYE. The entire CDR3 protein reads CAWTATSGPYEQYF.

Remarks on this clone: The read is 3 residues too short to cover the CDR3 end, so that end is filled in from the germline J gene. The chain joins TRBV6-4 to TRBJ2-3; D may be TRBD1 (7 bases). The V gene's germline CDR1 is MRHNA and CDR2 SNTAGT. The CDR3 runs 14 residues. The germline V and J ends were trimmed by 5 bases and 4 bases, with 13 bases remaining between them. The CDR3 spells CASSRQGGSDTQYF. The sequenced part of the CDR3 DNA is TGTGCCAGCAGTCGACAGGGAGGCTCAGATACG.

Details on this clone: The sequence runs out 3 residues before the end of the CDR3; the remainder is reconstructed from the germline J gene. This chain connects TRBV20-1 to TRBJ1-2; 9 bases align to TRBD1. Per the germline V gene, CDR1 is DFQATT and CDR2 is SNEGSKA (reference sequence). The CDR3 contains 16 residues. CDR3 amino acids: CSASSGQGDAARGYTF. The CDR3 DNA, read in part, is TGCAGTGCTAGTTCGGGACAGGGTGACGCGGCCCGCGGC.

As to this clone: The CDR3 goes on 3 residues after the read ends, and that part is filled in from the germline J gene. The rearrangement links TRBV20-1 to TRBJ2-7; D possibly corresponds to TRBD2 (5 bases). Germline CDR1 is DFQATT and CDR2 is SNEGSKA (reference sequence). CDR3 length equals 14 residues. The V end lost 2 bases, the J end lost 2 bases, and 13 bases lay between the germline ends. CDR3 residues: CSARSPGFPYEQYF. The CDR3 DNA, read in part, is TGCAGTGCTAGATCCCCGGGGTTCCCCTACGAG.

CDR3 in amino acids: CASERRDTQYF. CDR3 DNA (partial): TGTGCCAGCGAGCGGCGGGATACG. The rearrangement links TRBV7-9 to TRBJ2-3, with D possibly matching TRBD2 (5 bases). The observed sequence ends 3 residues before the CDR3 terminus, with the missing tail filled in from the germline J gene. Germline-derived CDR1 and CDR2 are SEHNR and FQNEAQ (reference sequence). Trimming left V 8 bases short and J 6 bases short, with 9 bases between. This CDR3 spans 11 amino acids.

With respect to this clone: The CDR3 goes on 3 residues after the read ends, and that part is filled in from the germline J gene. The J gene is TRBJ2-1, the V gene TRBV2, with 11 bases identical to TRBD2. The CDR3 runs 18 residues. CDR1 and CDR2 (germline): SNHLY, FYNNEI. V dropped 1 base and J dropped 9; count of bases not matched to a gene: 14. The sequenced CDR3 bases are TGTGCCAGCAGTGAAGGAAGGCCACTAGCGGGAGCCCGTGGTGAG. Translation gives CASSEGRPLAGARGE. The entire CDR3 protein is CASSEGRPLAGARGEQFF.